This T cell receptor beta chain was sequenced during a study of T-cell reconstitution after alpha-beta-depleted transplantation in children. As for this clonotype: No antigen is known for it.

The library targeted TCRbeta and was prepared with unique molecular identifiers. TCRdb reprocessed the PCR reads via MiXCR and lists one record per CDR3 protein. Found here are 150,000 to 250,000 distinct CDR3 sequences, roughly 6% of them singletons; the top ten hold under 5%. Study observations and caveats: Reportedly, roughly two months post-transplant, alpha-beta T cells arose from several hundred expanded graft clones.

The V end lost 3 bases, the J end lost 0 bases, and 15 bases lay between the germline ends. The CDR3 consists of 17 residues. From germline, CDR1 is SEHNR and CDR2 FQNEAQ (reference sequence). The clonotype originates from a girl under three years old with combined immunodeficiency, due to receive a stem cell transplant. Sequencing used PBMCs, obtained before TCRalphabeta/CD19-depleted stem cell transplant. The J gene is TRBJ2-1, the V gene TRBV7-9; D might be TRBD2 (5 bases). The CDR3 sequence is CASSLTAWTYSYNEQFF. The CDR3 DNA reads as TGTGCCAGCAGCTTGACGGCTTGGACTTACTCCTACAATGAGCAGTTCTTC.